These 18 T cell receptor beta chains came from one sample sequenced in a study of cytomegalovirus exposure and HLA in healthy donors (dated by TCRdb to the late 2010s). Receptor amplification or capture employed the immunoSEQ multiplex PCR assay. The multiplex PCR relied on a mix of 60 forward primers for TCR Vbeta segments and 13 reverse primers for TCR Jbeta segments. The clones in this table, taken by TCRdb from immuneACCESS, are in-frame only. Not every clone is retained; where verified, under half of the shortfall comes from an unresolved V gene, and the cause of the rest is unknown. This sample comprises about 91,000 clones, around nine tenths of them detected only once. The ten most abundant clones make up approximately 10% of the sample. Sequencing input: PBMCs. Source of these receptors: a man aged 30 to 39 in good health and CMV-seropositive.

A note on this clone: The junction departs from the called germline gene at one end, perhaps through a read error. The same CDR3 also results from other DNA sequences found in this sample. V gene TRBV7-9 combines with J gene TRBJ1-1; 7 nucleotides agree with TRBD1. The CDR3 has 13 residues. Germline CDR1 reads SEHNR; CDR2 reads FQNEAQ (reference sequence). CDR3: CASREGADTEAFF. In nucleotides, the CDR3 is TGTGCCAGCAGAGAGGGGGCGGACACCGAAGCTTTCTTT.

The V and J genes are TRBV2 and TRBJ2-3, with D perhaps TRBD2 (5 bases). The germline V gene encodes CDR1 SNHLY and CDR2 FYNNEI. This CDR3 region has 15 residues. Trimming removed 3 bases at V and 2 bases at J, with 12 bases between. Here the CDR3 DNA reads TGTGCCAGCAGTGATATGAGCGGAGACACAGATACGCAGTATTTT. Its protein product is CASSDMSGDTDTQYF.

V and J are TRBV11-2 and TRBJ1-5, with 10 bases that match TRBD1. This CDR3 contains 15 residues. Germline V gives CDR1 SGHAT, CDR2 FQNNGV. Trimming at V came to 2 bases and at J to 5 bases, leaving 3 bases not matched to a gene. Here the CDR3 DNA reads TGTGCCAGCAGCTTAACGGACAGGGGGGATCAGCCCCAGCATTTT. As protein: CASSLTDRGDQPQHF.

This chain uses TRBV7-8 with TRBJ2-7, with 11 bases aligning to TRBD2. Trimming took 5 bases from V and 2 from J; bases not matched to a gene: 5. Germline V gene data show CDR1 as SGHVS and CDR2 as FQNEAQ. This CDR3 comprises 15 residues. CDR3 residues: CASSAGTSGTYEQYF. CDR3 DNA: TGTGCCAGCAGCGCAGGGACTAGCGGAACCTACGAGCAGTACTTC.

This CDR3 reads CASSYSGQPSSYEQYF. The CDR3 DNA reads TGTGCCAGCAGTTACTCGGGACAGCCTTCCTCCTACGAGCAGTACTTC. The J gene is TRBJ2-7, the V gene TRBV6-5, with 7 bases identical to TRBD1. The CDR3 spans 16 residues. Germline V gene data show CDR1 as MNHEY and CDR2 as SVGAGI. V shed 0 bases and J 0 bases; nucleotides not matched to a gene: 5.

CDR3 nucleotides: TGCGCCAGCAGCCCGCAGGGTAATGAGCAGTTCTTC. Its translation is CASSPQGNEQFF. The chain links TRBV5-1 to TRBJ2-1, with D possibly matching TRBD1 (5 bases). V was shortened by 4 bases and J by 7 bases, with 9 bases between the two germline ends. Germline CDR1 SGHRS, CDR2 YFSETQ. This CDR3 comprises 12 residues.

The J gene is TRBJ2-5, the V gene TRBV6-1, with a possible D match to TRBD2 (5 bases). The end of the DNA is better explained by TRBJ2-7, so the J call may be wrong. Looked up from germline, CDR1 is MNHNS and CDR2 is SASEGT. The CDR3 is 17 residues long. In nucleotides, the CDR3 is TGTGCCAGCAGTGAAGCTAATGGACTTCTTATATTCTACGAGCAGTACTTC. It is translated as CASSEANGLLIFYEQYF.

The V gene is TRBV28, the J gene TRBJ2-1; a weak D match, TRBD1 (7 bases). This CDR3 is built from 14 residues. Germline V gene lookup returns CDR1 MDHEN and CDR2 SYDVKM. Trimming left V 4 bases short and J 9 bases short, with 16 bases between. The CDR3 spells CASSSGGRYGEQFF. The CDR3 DNA reads as TGTGCCAGCAGTTCAGGGGGGCGGTACGGTGAGCAGTTCTTC.

The rearrangement links TRBV7-9 to TRBJ1-1; 7 positions agree with TRBD1. Losses at the gene ends were 2 bases for V and 0 bases for J; bases not matched to a gene: 0. Germline values: CDR1 SEHNR, CDR2 FQNEAQ (reference sequence). CDR3 length equals 14 residues. The CDR3 reads CASSLTGVNTEAFF. The CDR3, as DNA: TGTGCCAGCAGCTTAACAGGGGTGAACACTGAAGCTTTCTTT. The variable domain in full, with the rest retrieved from reference TRBV7-9 and TRBJ1-1, is DTGVSQNPRHKITKRGQNVTFRCDPISEHNRLYWYRQTLGQGPEFLTYFQNEAQLEKSRLLSDRFSAERPKGSFSTLEIQRTEQGDSAMYLCASSLTGVNTEAFFGQGTRLTVV.

This rearrangement joins TRBV5-1 to TRBJ2-1; tentative D call: TRBD2 (11 bases). Germline CDR1 SGHRS, CDR2 YFSETQ. V was cut by 3 bases and J by 1 base, with 29 bases left in between. The CDR3 is made up of 21 amino acids. The CDR3 sequence is CASSSGTGDGASGRSYNEQFF. CDR3 DNA: TGCGCCAGCAGCTCCGGGACAGGGGACGGGGCTAGCGGGAGGTCCTACAATGAGCAGTTCTTC.

The CDR3 coding sequence is TGTGCCAGCACCCCCAGTCGGGTGAACAATGAGCAGTTCTTC. Translation: CASTPSRVNNEQFF. The chain combines TRBV27 with TRBJ2-1; D ambiguous. With 7 bases removed from V and 5 bases from J, the gap between germline ends came to 15 bases. CDR1 and CDR2 (germline): MNHEY, SMNVEV (reference sequence). CDR3 size: 14 residues.

This chain connects TRBV30 to TRBJ2-7; no reliable D call. V shed 4 bases and J shed 0 bases, with 7 bases lying between them. The CDR3 covers 12 residues. The V gene's germline CDR1 is GTSNPN and CDR2 SVGIG (reference sequence). Here the CDR3 DNA reads TGTGCCTGGACAGTTAACTCCTACGAGCAGTACTTC. Its protein is CAWTVNSYEQYF.

As DNA, the CDR3 is TGCGCCAGCAGCCAATTCGGGGGTCCGGCACCCGAGCAGTACTTC. Amino acids: CASSQFGGPAPEQYF. The chain carries TRBV4-1 and TRBJ2-7; tentatively, D is TRBD2 (6 bases). The germline V gene has CDR1 MGHRA and CDR2 YSYEKL. The CDR3 loop spans 15 amino acids. Deletions cut 2 bases from V and 6 bases from J, with 17 bases between.

The chain employs TRBV5-1 and TRBJ2-5; D might be TRBD1 (5 bases). This CDR3 contains 14 residues. Germline V lookup: CDR1 SGHRS, CDR2 YFSETQ. V was pared by 2 bases and J by 5 bases, with 13 bases between. CDR3: CASSFQGFRETQYF. In DNA, the CDR3 is TGCGCCAGCAGCTTCCAGGGCTTTAGGGAGACCCAGTACTTC.

The chain uses TRBV11-2 and TRBJ2-2, with D tentatively TRBD2 (7 bases). Germline V lookup: CDR1 SGHAT, CDR2 FQNNGV. The CDR3 runs to 16 residues. The V gene lost 8 bases and the J gene lost 3 bases, with 19 bases spanning the gap. The CDR3 nucleotides are TGTGCCAGCCGCTGGGGGGCTAGCGGACACACCGGGGAGCTGTTTTTT. Protein: CASRWGASGHTGELFF.

This chain connects TRBV6-5 to TRBJ1-2, with 9 bases fitting TRBD1. Germline V lookup: CDR1 MNHEY, CDR2 SVGAGI. The CDR3 runs 14 residues. V shed 6 bases and J 4 bases; nucleotides not matched to a gene: 6. CDR3 loop: CASRIRQGGYGYTF. In DNA form, the CDR3 reads TGTGCCAGCAGGATCAGACAGGGGGGCTATGGCTACACCTTC.

The chain joins TRBV11-2 to TRBJ2-1; the match to TRBD2 covers 11 bases. The V gene end was trimmed by 4 bases and the J gene end by 6 bases; junction bases not matched to a gene: 11. The CDR3 spans 17 residues. Per the germline V gene, CDR1 is SGHAT and CDR2 is FQNNGV. CDR3: CASSSLRGTSGPNEQFF. As DNA, the CDR3 is TGTGCCAGCAGCTCCCTGAGAGGGACTAGCGGACCCAATGAGCAGTTCTTC.

The genes are TRBV19 and TRBJ1-2, with D unresolved. The CDR3 spans 13 residues. The germline V gene encodes CDR1 LNHDA and CDR2 SQIVND (reference sequence). V was clipped by 4 bases and J by 2 bases, with 8 bases between them. The CDR3 region is CASSRRGNYGYTF. The DNA of the CDR3 is TGTGCCAGTAGTAGACGGGGAAACTATGGCTACACCTTC.